A single sample gave rise to the 20 T cell receptor beta chains below, sequenced in a study of OX40 agonist ivuxolimab in advanced cancers. The repertoire was sequenced with immunoSEQ multiplex PCR; TCRdb's copy has only in-frame clones and lacks some. Of tens of thousands of clones detected, 89% appear once; the ten largest clones hold under 0.25%. Sequencing used CD4+ or CD8+ T cells sorted from blood, obtained in a trial of the OX40 agonist ivuxolimab. The receptors derive from an adult with an advanced solid tumor such as melanoma, head and neck, liver or kidney cancer.

This chain connects TRBV18 to TRBJ1-1; D is perhaps TRBD1 (5 bases). The germline V gene has CDR1 KGHSH and CDR2 LQKENI. Trimming removed 8 bases from V and 0 bases from J, with 7 bases in between. The CDR3 is 12 amino acids. CDR3: CASEQVNTEAFF. CDR3 nucleotides: TGTGCCAGCGAACAGGTGAACACTGAAGCTTTCTTT. Filled out from reference TRBV18 and TRBJ1-1, the complete variable domain reads NAGVMQNPRHLVRRRGQEARLRCSPMKGHSHVYWYRQLPEEGLKFMVYLQKENIIDESGMPKERFSAEFPKEGPSILRIQQVVRGDSAAYFCASEQVNTEAFFGQGTRLTVV.

V gene TRBV28 combines with J gene TRBJ1-1; the D is unclear. Between the trimmed V and J ends, which lost 5 bases and 0 bases, there was a span of 4 bases. The CDR3 consists of 12 residues. The germline CDR1 and CDR2 sequences are MDHEN and SYDVKM. The CDR3 here is CASSDLNTEAFF. The CDR3 DNA reads as TGTGCCAGCAGTGACTTGAACACTGAAGCTTTCTTT.

The rearrangement joins TRBV5-1 to TRBJ1-2, with D perhaps TRBD1 (5 bases). CDR3 length: 14 residues. CDR1 is SGHRS and CDR2 is YFSETQ in the germline V gene. Deletions cut 2 bases from V and 4 bases from J, with 12 bases between. The CDR3 region is CASSLGEGSYGYTF. In DNA, the CDR3 is TGCGCCAGCAGCTTAGGGGAGGGCTCCTATGGCTACACCTTC.

The rearrangement joins TRBV28 to TRBJ2-7, with D perhaps TRBD2 (6 bases). The CDR3 spans 15 residues. The V gene's germline CDR1 is MDHEN and CDR2 SYDVKM. The germline V and J ends were trimmed by 2 bases and 2 bases, with 13 bases remaining between them. CDR3 residues: CASSLGLREAYEQYF. CDR3 sequence (DNA): TGTGCCAGCAGTTTAGGTCTCAGGGAGGCCTACGAGCAGTACTTC.

This sequence joins TRBV6-5 and TRBJ1-1; D unresolved. From germline, CDR1 is MNHEY and CDR2 SVGAGI. The CDR3 length is 12 residues. V was cut by 6 bases and J by 7 bases, with 12 bases left in between. The CDR3 is CASSRPEGEAFF. The CDR3 coding sequence is TGTGCCAGCAGCCGGCCCGAGGGTGAAGCTTTCTTT.

The rearrangement uses TRBV18 and TRBJ2-6, with D hard to call. CDR1 is KGHSH, CDR2 LQKENI, per germline. This CDR3 spans 15 amino acids. V was cut by 4 bases and J by 0 bases, with 7 bases left in between. CDR3 bases: TGTGCCAGCTCACAACAGCGCTCTGGGGCCAACGTCCTGACTTTC. As protein: CASSQQRSGANVLTF. The variable domain in full, with the rest retrieved from reference TRBV18 and TRBJ2-6, is NAGVMQNPRHLVRRRGQEARLRCSPMKGHSHVYWYRQLPEEGLKFMVYLQKENIIDESGMPKERFSAEFPKEGPSILRIQQVVRGDSAAYFCASSQQRSGANVLTFGAGSRLTVL.

V gene TRBV15 combines with J gene TRBJ2-3; the D gene is possibly TRBD1 (6 bases). Trimming took off 0 bases at V and 0 bases at J, with 13 bases between the two ends. Germline loops: CDR1 LNHNV, CDR2 YYDKDF (reference sequence). The CDR3 extends over 17 amino acids. The CDR3 DNA follows: TGTGCCACCAGCAGAGATAAGGACAGCGCAAGCACAGATACGCAGTATTTT. Residues: CATSRDKDSASTDTQYF.

The chain has TRBV28 and TRBJ2-4; D remains ambiguous. V shed 3 bases and J shed 5 bases, with 8 bases lying between them. CDR1 is MDHEN and CDR2 is SYDVKM in the germline V gene. The CDR3 is 13 residues long. CDR3 residues: CASSLPAENIQYF. CDR3 DNA: TGTGCCAGCAGTTTGCCGGCAGAAAACATTCAGTACTTC.

In this sample, this clone turned up once. The chain combines TRBV18 with TRBJ2-1; D is undetermined. Looked up from germline, CDR1 is KGHSH and CDR2 is LQKENI. The CDR3 runs to 14 residues. The ends were cut back, 0 bases at V and 5 bases at J, with 8 bases in the middle. CDR3 amino acids: CASSPPELDNEQFF. CDR3 sequence (DNA): TGTGCCAGCTCACCACCCGAACTGGACAATGAGCAGTTCTTC.

The CDR3 DNA sequence: TGTGCCAGCAGCTTTGGAGGAGACTCTGGAAACACCATATATTTT. Encoded protein: CASSFGGDSGNTIYF. The rearrangement uses TRBV5-4 and TRBJ1-3; D is unclear. V was shortened by 2 bases and J by 0 bases, with 9 bases between the two germline ends. Germline assignment: CDR1 SGHNT and CDR2 YYREEE (reference sequence). This CDR3 comprises 15 residues. The whole variable domain, filled in from reference TRBV5-4 and TRBJ1-3, reads ETGVTQSPTHLIKTRGQQVTLRCSSQSGHNTVSWYQQALGQGPQFIFQYYREEENGRGNFPPRFSGLQFPNYSSELNVNALELDDSALYLCASSFGGDSGNTIYFGEGSWLTVV.

The rearrangement links TRBV7-2 to TRBJ2-6; no firm D call. V was pared by 4 bases and J by 4 bases, with 8 bases between. Germline CDR1 is SGHTA and CDR2 is FQGNSA. This CDR3 spans 14 amino acids. CDR3 sequence reads: CASSSTAGANVLTF. CDR3 coding DNA: TGTGCCAGCAGCTCAACCGCAGGGGCCAACGTCCTGACTTTC.

This chain uses TRBV14 with TRBJ2-1; TRBD2 aligns across 8 bases. V dropped 6 bases and J dropped 7; count of bases not matched to a gene: 11. The CDR3 is 15 residues long. The germline CDR1 and CDR2 sequences are SGHDN and FVKESK. The CDR3 DNA reads as TGTGCCAGCAGTCTGTTCAGCGGGGGAGGGAATGAGCAGTTCTTC. This sequence encodes CASSLFSGGGNEQFF.

This rearrangement joins TRBV30 to TRBJ1-2; 9 positions agree with TRBD1. Looked up from germline, CDR1 is GTSNPN and CDR2 is SVGIG (reference sequence). V gave up 2 bases and J gave up 5 bases; unmatched junction bases: 6. CDR3 length: 14 amino acids. The CDR3 region has the DNA TGTGCCTGGAGTCGTGGGACAGGGACATATGGCTACACCTTC. Amino acid sequence: CAWSRGTGTYGYTF. Full variable domain (outside the CDR3, taken from reference TRBV30 and TRBJ1-2): SQTIHQWPATLVQPVGSPLSLECTVEGTSNPNLYWYRQAAGRGLQLLFYSVGIGQISSEVPQNLSASRPQDRQFILSSKKLLLSDSGFYLCAWSRGTGTYGYTFGSGTRLTVV.

The chain is built from TRBV7-6 and TRBJ2-2, with a tentative D call TRBD1 (5 bases). V lost 4 bases and J lost 7, with 10 bases in between. The germline gives CDR1 SGHVS, CDR2 FNYEAQ. The CDR3 runs 13 residues. Here the CDR3 reads CASSSGMGGELFF. DNA for the CDR3: TGTGCCAGCAGCTCAGGGATGGGCGGGGAGCTGTTTTTT. Variable domain in full (rest from reference TRBV7-6 and TRBJ2-2): GAGVSQSPRYKVTKRGQDVALRCDPISGHVSLYWYRQALGQGPEFLTYFNYEAQQDKSGLPNDRFSAERPEGSISTLTIQRTEQRDSAMYRCASSSGMGGELFFGEGSRLTVL.

The CDR3 loop is CASSSLSTGMTIQYF. As DNA, the CDR3 is TGTGCCAGCAGCTCCCTTTCGACAGGGATGACCATTCAGTACTTC. This chain joins TRBV6-6 and TRBJ2-4; the match to TRBD1 covers 7 bases. Germline V CDR1 and CDR2: MNHNY, SVGAGI (reference sequence). The CDR3 runs to 15 residues. V dropped 6 bases and J dropped 9; count of bases not matched to a gene: 14.

The chain recombines TRBV6-5 with TRBJ2-6; D not certain. Germline V gene data show CDR1 as MNHEY and CDR2 as SVGAGI. V was cut by 0 bases and J by 0 bases, with 6 bases left in between. CDR3 length equals 16 residues. CDR3 protein: CASSYSVNSGANVLTF. The CDR3 nucleotides are TGTGCCAGCAGTTACTCGGTCAACTCTGGGGCCAACGTCCTGACTTTC.

The chain couples TRBV20-1 to TRBJ2-7; no reliable D call. The germline V gene encodes CDR1 DFQATT and CDR2 SNEGSKA (reference sequence). CDR3 length: 10 amino acids. V lost 3 bases to trimming and J lost 2 bases, with 2 bases between them. The CDR3 region has the DNA TGCAGTGCTAGCCCCTACGAGCAGTACGTC. Encoded protein: CSASPYEQYV.

This clone was seen a handful of times. This chain links TRBV7-2 with TRBJ1-3; the D is unclear. V was cut by 8 bases and J by 0 bases, with 11 bases left in between. The CDR3 has 14 amino acids. Per germline, CDR1 SGHTA and CDR2 FQGNSA. CDR3: CASAVGNSGNTIYF. In nucleotides, the CDR3 is TGTGCCAGCGCGGTCGGGAACTCTGGAAACACCATATATTTT. Together with reference TRBV7-2 and TRBJ1-3, the CDR3 gives the full variable domain: GAGVSQSPSNKVTEKGKDVELRCDPISGHTALYWYRQSLGQGLEFLIYFQGNSAPDKSGLPSDRFSAERTGGSVSTLTIQRTQQEDSAVYLCASAVGNSGNTIYFGEGSWLTVV.

The chain combines TRBV9 with TRBJ1-1; D gene unclear. The V end was cut by 4 bases, the J end by 0 bases, with 4 bases between. The V gene's germline CDR1 is SGDLS and CDR2 YYNGEE. The CDR3 has 12 residues. CDR3 sequence reads: CASSSVNTEAFF. For the CDR3, the DNA is TGTGCCAGCAGCTCAGTGAACACTGAAGCTTTCTTT.

In its sample, this clone was seen once. The CDR3 bases are TGCGCCAGCAGCTTGGGAATGACTAGCGGGGGTAAGCAGTACGTC. Translated, it gives CASSLGMTSGGKQYV. This chain uses TRBV5-1 with TRBJ2-7; the match to TRBD2 covers 12 bases. Germline assignment: CDR1 SGHRS and CDR2 YFSETQ. This CDR3 region has 15 residues. J was trimmed by 8 bases and V by 0 bases; bases with no gene match: 6.